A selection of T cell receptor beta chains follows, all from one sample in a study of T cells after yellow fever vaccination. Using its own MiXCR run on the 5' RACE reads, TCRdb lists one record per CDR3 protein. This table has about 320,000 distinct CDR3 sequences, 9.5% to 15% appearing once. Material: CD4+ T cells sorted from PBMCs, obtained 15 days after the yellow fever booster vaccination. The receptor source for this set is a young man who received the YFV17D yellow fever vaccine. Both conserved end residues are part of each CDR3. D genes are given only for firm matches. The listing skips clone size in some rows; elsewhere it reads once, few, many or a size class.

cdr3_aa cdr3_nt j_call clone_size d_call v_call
CSARDLGDTGELFF TGCAGTGCTAGAGATCTCGGGGACACCGGGGAGCTGTTTTTT TRBJ2-2 many . TRBV20-1
CASSPEGQGARGYTF TGTGCCAGCAGCCCTGAGGGACAGGGGGCCCGCGGCTACACCTTC TRBJ1-2 few TRBD1 TRBV7-8
CATSRGGTVTYEQYF TGTGCCACCAGCAGAGGCGGGACAGTAACCTACGAGCAGTACTTC TRBJ2-7 . . TRBV15
CASSQKASPGHTEAFF TGTGCCAGCAGCCAAAAGGCCAGCCCAGGCCACACTGAAGCTTTCTTT TRBJ1-1 few . TRBV14
CASSERMGYEQYF TGTGCCAGCAGCGAAAGGATGGGCTACGAGCAGTACTTC TRBJ2-7 many . TRBV7-2
CASSDQTGYEQYF TGTGCCAGCAGTGATCAAACAGGCTACGAGCAGTACTTC TRBJ2-7 . . TRBV6-1
CASSVRDRPPNEGYTF TGTGCCAGCAGCGTACGCGACAGGCCGCCGAATGAGGGCTACACCTTC TRBJ1-2 . . TRBV9
CASSLSSSGGDEQFF TGTGCCAGCAGCTTGAGTTCTAGCGGGGGGGATGAGCAGTTCTTC TRBJ2-1 . TRBD2 TRBV5-4
CASSAFSGGALGTGELFF TGTGCCAGCAGTGCATTTAGCGGGGGGGCCCTTGGCACCGGGGAGCTGTTTTTT TRBJ2-2 . TRBD2 TRBV6-1
CATRGGGNQPQHF TGTGCCACCCGAGGGGGCGGCAATCAGCCCCAGCATTTT TRBJ1-5 . TRBD1 TRBV24-1
CSARDLRSPNEQFF TGCAGTGCTAGAGATCTGAGGTCCCCCAATGAGCAGTTCTTC TRBJ2-1 . . TRBV20-1
CSARQNNQPQHF TGCAGTGCTAGACAGAACAATCAGCCCCAGCATTTT TRBJ1-5 few . TRBV20-1
CASSTTRTGAPFGNQPQHF TGTGCCAGCAGTACAACTAGGACAGGGGCCCCTTTCGGCAATCAGCCCCAGCATTTT TRBJ1-5 few TRBD1 TRBV6-2/TRBV6-3
CASSQAPGNYGYTF TGTGCCAGCAGCCAAGCCCCGGGAAACTATGGCTACACCTTC TRBJ1-2 . . TRBV3-1
CASSLAVQAGNTDTQYF TGTGCCAGCAGCTTAGCGGTGCAAGCGGGGAACACAGATACGCAGTATTTT TRBJ2-3 few TRBD2 TRBV7-2
CAIGDSYQPQHF TGTGCCATCGGGGATAGTTATCAGCCCCAGCATTTT TRBJ1-5 few . TRBV10-3
CASSLSLGQGIQYF TGCGCCAGCAGCTTGTCTCTGGGACAGGGTATTCAGTACTTC TRBJ2-4 few TRBD1 TRBV5-1
CASTPDRGVNYGYTF TGTGCCAGTACCCCGGACCGAGGAGTCAACTATGGCTACACCTTC TRBJ1-2 . . TRBV19
CASSRDLAKNIQYF TGTGCCAGCAGCCGAGACCTAGCCAAAAACATTCAGTACTTC TRBJ2-4 few . TRBV7-9
CASNRGWDQTQYF TGTGCCAGCAATAGGGGGTGGGATCAGACCCAGTACTTC TRBJ2-5 . . TRBV28
CSAGVQMNTEAFF TGCAGCGCTGGGGTACAAATGAACACTGAAGCTTTCTTT TRBJ1-1 many . TRBV29-1
CASSPGQGDTGELFF TGTGCCAGCAGCCCGGGACAGGGGGACACCGGGGAGCTGTTTTTT TRBJ2-2 few TRBD1 TRBV7-9
CASSQEYRAETQYF TGTGCCAGCAGCCAAGAGTACCGGGCAGAGACCCAGTACTTC TRBJ2-5 . . TRBV3-1
CSATPRGARHSNQPQHF TGCAGTGCTACACCACGGGGGGCGAGACATAGCAATCAGCCCCAGCATTTT TRBJ1-5 once . TRBV20-1
CAIRGSGGQETQYF TGTGCCATCAGGGGTAGCGGGGGGCAAGAGACCCAGTACTTC TRBJ2-5 . TRBD2 TRBV10-3
CASSRQWGETQYF TGTGCCAGCAGCCGGCAGTGGGGGGAGACCCAGTACTTC TRBJ2-5 . . TRBV3-1
CASSLTAGGRFSGETQYF TGTGCCAGCAGTTTAACAGCGGGGGGGCGTTTCTCAGGAGAGACCCAGTACTTC TRBJ2-5 few TRBD2 TRBV12-3/TRBV12-4
CASSVAPMTGTAGYTF TGTGCCAGCAGCGTAGCCCCGATGACAGGGACGGCCGGCTACACCTTC TRBJ1-2 . TRBD1 TRBV9
CASSLGFGPRQETQYF TGCGCCAGCAGCTTGGGATTCGGACCCCGACAAGAGACCCAGTACTTC TRBJ2-5 . . TRBV5-1
CAISRQGDEETQYF TGTGCCATCAGTCGACAGGGGGACGAAGAGACCCAGTACTTC TRBJ2-5 few TRBD1 TRBV10-3
CSAAGTGIQPQHF TGCAGTGCTGCCGGGACAGGGATTCAGCCCCAGCATTTT TRBJ1-5 . TRBD1 TRBV20-1
CASSAGLAAATDTQYF TGTGCCAGCAGCGCGGGACTAGCGGCCGCCACAGATACGCAGTATTTT TRBJ2-3 . TRBD2 TRBV7-9
CASSDSNRLGNQPQHF TGTGCCAGCAGTGACTCGAACAGGCTGGGCAATCAGCCCCAGCATTTT TRBJ1-5 few . TRBV6-4
CASSQLGLLRDTEAFF TGCGCCAGCAGCCAATTGGGACTCCTAAGGGACACTGAAGCTTTCTTT TRBJ1-1 few . TRBV4-3
CSVARVTDTQYF TGCAGCGTTGCCCGGGTAACAGATACGCAGTATTTT TRBJ2-3 many . TRBV29-1
CASSPPGTGAFKDGYTF TGTGCCAGCAGCCCGCCCGGGACAGGAGCCTTTAAGGATGGCTACACCTTC TRBJ1-2 few TRBD1 TRBV5-5